The T cell receptor (beta chain) under discussion was sequenced for a study of T cells after yellow fever vaccination. In its sample, this clonotype was seen many times. The antigen remains unidentified. V lost 5 bases and J lost 8, with 14 bases in between. The germline V gene has CDR1 SEHNR and CDR2 FQNEAQ (reference sequence). This CDR3 is 13 amino acids long. Study outcomes and limitations: Weaker overall was a secondary response that nonetheless peaked faster, on day 5 versus 15.

TCRdb recomputed calls from the 5' RACE reads with MiXCR, one row per CDR3 protein. This sample has roughly 320,000 distinct CDR3 sequences, with roughly a tenth found just once. The clonotype originates from a man between 18 and 35 years old who received the YFV17D yellow fever vaccine. The genes are TRBV7-9 and TRBJ2-3; the D is unclear. The input for sequencing was CD4+ T cells sorted from PBMCs, taken 45 days after the yellow fever booster vaccination. The CDR3 nucleotides are TGTGCCAGCAGCCCTGATTCACGCAGTACGCAGTATTTT. Its translation is CASSPDSRSTQYF.